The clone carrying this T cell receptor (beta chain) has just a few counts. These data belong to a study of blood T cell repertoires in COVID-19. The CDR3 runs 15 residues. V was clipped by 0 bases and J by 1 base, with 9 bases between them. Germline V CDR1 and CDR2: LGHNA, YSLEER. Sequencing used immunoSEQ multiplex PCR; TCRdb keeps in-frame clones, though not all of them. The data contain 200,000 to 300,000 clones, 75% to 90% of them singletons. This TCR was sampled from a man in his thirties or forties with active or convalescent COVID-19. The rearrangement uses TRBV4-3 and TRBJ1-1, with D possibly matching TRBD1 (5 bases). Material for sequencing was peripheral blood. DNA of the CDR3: TGCGCCAGCAGCCAAGATGGGGGGGGGAACACTGAAGCTTTCTTT. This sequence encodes CASSQDGGGNTEAFF.